Given below is one T cell receptor beta chain in context. Its specificity is unknown. This sample is part of a study of molecular identifiers for immune sequencing clone quantification. At the level of the study: RNA, taken in replicates from around 20,000 or 100,000 naive CD8 cells, was split five ways, with four sequenced. Whole-study results and caveats: In naive cells, clones above 20 RNA copies held under 1% of molecules, whereas in effector cells they held over 97%.

Germline values: CDR1 SGHVS, CDR2 FNYEAQ. V shed 1 base and J shed 3 bases, with 11 bases lying between them. CDR3 length: 15 amino acids. Bulk TCR library preparation followed previously described methods with listed TCR primers. A single record per CDR3 protein comes from TCRdb applying MiXCR to the PCR reads. Of over 70,000 distinct CDR3 sequences in the sample, about 23% were seen once. This clonotype was sampled from a human donor in good health. Some libraries in this study had Jurkat cell RNA spiked in. This chain links TRBV7-6 with TRBJ2-3; D perhaps matches TRBD1 (6 bases). Sequences were obtained from naive CD8+ T cells from blood, with Jurkat cell RNA spiked in. Subset defined: FACS-sorted CD8+CD4-CCR7+CD45RA+ naive T cells. The CDR3 nucleotides read TGTGCCAGCAGCTTAGGGGCAGGGGTTACAGATACGCAGTATTTT. Encoded protein: CASSLGAGVTDTQYF.